This T cell receptor beta chain was captured by sequencing in a study of vaccination and CD4 T cells after COVID-19. Overall study: Each participant was administered two doses of a vaccine, which was either BNT162b2 or mRNA-1273. A CEFX pool, an HIV-1 Nef pool, or else no peptide went into the control cultures. Overlapping peptides covering the spike proteins of SARS-CoV-2, HCoV-NL63, HCoV-OC43 and HCoV-229E were added to stimulate cells.

The Oncomine TCR Beta short-read assay was applied to DNA of cultured CD4+ T cells. In TCRdb, the PCR reads were re-called with MiXCR into one record per CDR3 protein. The data show around 4,900 distinct CDR3 sequences, with over 20% seen just once and under 70% held by the top ten. A remark on this clonotype: The antigen remains unidentified.

Sample treatment: roughly ten-day PBMC culture with coronavirus spike peptide pools or control peptides (ViraFEST assay). The cultures had half their medium swapped for fresh IL-2 medium on days 3 and 7. In germline, CDR1 is KGHDR, CDR2 SFDVKD. The CDR3 has 13 residues. V was shortened by 5 bases and J by 1 base, with 4 bases between the two germline ends. The rearrangement joins TRBV24-1 to TRBJ2-2; unclear D gene. Sequenced material: CD4+ T cells from blood, cultured in vitro, taken after SARS-CoV-2 vaccination. This sequence originates from a human donor who had recovered from COVID-19. Here the CDR3 DNA reads TGTGCCACCAGTGGGGGGAACACCGGGGAGCTGTTTTTT. Its translation is CATSGGNTGELFF.